The present entry profiles one TCR beta chain with its context. What this receptor recognizes is not known. Nothing much larger sits one base from this clone, and base qualities are not available. Germline trimming amounts to 2 bases on V and 4 bases on J, with 3 as the count of junction bases outside the gene matches. Its CDR3 holds 15 amino acids, cysteine through phenylalanine. CDR3 DNA is the only sequence kept; it has 45 bases, read in frame from the first base. CDR1 and CDR2 were assigned from the germline V gene as MDHEN and SYDVKM. This sample is part of a study of T cells in Graves' hyperthyroidism and ophthalmopathy (dated by TCRdb to about 2019). Describing the broader study: Peripheral blood was collected at initial diagnosis, before any treatment. To identify TCR V-J signatures that set the groups apart, the researchers used a discovery cohort of 100 patients, made up of 40 to 45 with Graves' ophthalmopathy and some 58 with stable Graves' hyperthyroidism. Whether ophthalmopathy could be predicted prospectively was tested in an independent validation cohort made up of roughly 19 hyperthyroidism patients plus 17 patients who later progressed to ophthalmopathy. For training and testing, the 100 or so patients in the discovery cohort were randomly divided in a 7:3 ratio. In more than 5 Graves' hyperthyroidism patients, the study also compared T-cell repertoires from thyroid tissue with T-cell repertoires from blood. After blood sampling, hyperthyroidism patients were treated with methimazole at a starting dose of 30 mg daily, and ophthalmopathy patients were treated with high-dose intravenous methylprednisolone. The paper reports TCR Vbeta CDR3 sequencing of some 140 peripheral blood samples: over 40 ophthalmopathy, roughly 74 hyperthyroidism and around 17 progressor patients. Study-wide conclusions, independent of this receptor: In validation, the model predicted progression to ophthalmopathy a median of roughly 6.2 months before onset, with around 70% sensitivity and about 72% specificity. No statistical method was used to set the sample size in advance, and investigators knew the group allocation. Ophthalmopathy was separated from stable hyperthyroidism by a 13 V-J signature model, with approximately 85% sensitivity and roughly 81% specificity obtained in cross-validation and 80%/75% obtained in testing. Most expanded thyroid clonotypes (frequency above 0.001) were also detected in blood, suggesting blood repertoires may reflect thyroid immune responses.

The TCR beta CDR3 regions were amplified from RNA transcripts. The TCR CDR3 was subjected to a first round of RT-PCR using the HTBI primer set and the Qiagen OneStep RT-PCR kit. A second multiplex PCR round built the libraries, followed by size selection and purification. Paired-end sequencing of the libraries was performed with 100 bp reads on an Illumina HiSeq2000. In the source study's methods: SOAPnuke was used to process the raw data, removing reads that contained adapters or uncalled bases, had a mean Phred below 15, or lacked an exact match to the constant primer or identifier. High-quality paired reads were merged using COPE v1.2.5, and each unique nucleotide sequence was defined as a clonotype. Clonotypes were aligned to IMGT TRBV, TRBD and TRBJ reference segments using MiTCR v1.1. Only V-J combinations with frequency above 0.0001, covering approximately 99% of repertoires, were analysed. A TCS score was defined as the ratio between F50 (clonal expansion) and ExV (chaos), using BLOSUM62-based TCRdist between CDR3 peptides within each V-J. Welch's t-statistics and random forest reduced 450 to 600 V-J features to roughly 13, which were used in a naive Bayes classifier (R e1071). In TCRdb, the public reads were trimmed at Q25 with fastp and aligned with MiXCR, with productive beta chains retained. Rows are unified per CDR3 protein, each entry keeping the most common DNA and genes. TCRdb's processing, not the authors', yielded these V and J calls. Across this sample there are more than 300,000 distinct CDR3 sequences, with 11% to 15% seen only once. The top ten clonotypes cover around 24% of the sample.

A patient counted as having stable Graves' hyperthyroidism if no progression to ophthalmopathy occurred over 18 months of follow-up. Hyperthyroidism patients were aged 18 to 65 years and newly diagnosed, with disease duration of less than 2 months. Any patient with an uncontrolled infection, another autoimmune disease, pregnancy or lactation was excluded. Diagnoses were established on the basis of clinical symptoms, serum thyroxine and TRAb, thyroid ultrasound, and orbital computed tomography. PBMCs were separated from roughly 10 ml of fresh peripheral blood using Ficoll-Paque density gradient centrifugation. Total RNA was extracted with Trizol reagent, and quality was checked on an Agilent 2100 Bioanalyzer.

The sample consisted of blood. This sequence uses TRBV28 and TRBJ2-3; 10 bases in the junction line up with TRBD1. The TCR originated in a woman aged 25 to 45 with Graves' hyperthyroidism. The CDR3 region has the sequence CASSLRQGAADTQYF. At the DNA level, the sequence is TGTGCCAGCAGTTTAAGACAGGGGGCTGCAGATACGCAGTATTTT.